By proportion, the clone carrying this T cell receptor (beta chain) is medium-sized (0.01 to 0.1%). Its antigen is not identified. The sample originates from a study of siplizumab effects on memory and regulatory T cells. Mixed lymphocyte reaction cells underwent 6 days of coculture at 37°C. V lost 0 bases and J lost 6; bases outside the gene matches: 12. This CDR3 has 18 amino acids. Germline V lookup: CDR1 SEHNR, CDR2 FQNEAQ (reference sequence). Clones were read by immunoSEQ multiplex PCR, and TCRdb kept only the in-frame ones, dropping some. Here the sample spans approximately 5,000 clones, 50% being singletons.

The TCR sequence derives from a human donor in good health; the cells came from an allogeneic mixed lymphocyte reaction. Some clones in this sample may be carry-over from other donors' samples. The chain carries TRBV7-9 and TRBJ2-2; 8 bases map to TRBD1. The sample consisted of CFSE-low (dividing) CD8+ T cells sorted from an allogeneic mixed lymphocyte reaction. This CDR3 reads CASSLAALDRARPGELFF. The CDR3 bases are TGTGCCAGCAGCTTAGCCGCCCTGGACAGGGCGCGTCCCGGGGAGCTGTTTTTT.